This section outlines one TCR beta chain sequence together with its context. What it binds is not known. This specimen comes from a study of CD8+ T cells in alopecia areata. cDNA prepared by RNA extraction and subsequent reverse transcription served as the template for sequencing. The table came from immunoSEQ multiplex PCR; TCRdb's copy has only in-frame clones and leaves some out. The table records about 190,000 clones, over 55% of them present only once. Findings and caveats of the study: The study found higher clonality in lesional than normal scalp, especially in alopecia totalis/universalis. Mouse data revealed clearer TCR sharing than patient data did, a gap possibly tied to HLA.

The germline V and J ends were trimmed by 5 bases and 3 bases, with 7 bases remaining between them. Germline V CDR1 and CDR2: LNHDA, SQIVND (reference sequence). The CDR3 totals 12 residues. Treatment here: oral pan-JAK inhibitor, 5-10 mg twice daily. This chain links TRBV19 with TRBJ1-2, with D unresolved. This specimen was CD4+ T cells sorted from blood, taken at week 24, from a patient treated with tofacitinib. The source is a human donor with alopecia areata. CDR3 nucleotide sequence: TGTGCCAGTAGTGAGAGCTACTATGGCTACACCTTC. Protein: CASSESYYGYTF.